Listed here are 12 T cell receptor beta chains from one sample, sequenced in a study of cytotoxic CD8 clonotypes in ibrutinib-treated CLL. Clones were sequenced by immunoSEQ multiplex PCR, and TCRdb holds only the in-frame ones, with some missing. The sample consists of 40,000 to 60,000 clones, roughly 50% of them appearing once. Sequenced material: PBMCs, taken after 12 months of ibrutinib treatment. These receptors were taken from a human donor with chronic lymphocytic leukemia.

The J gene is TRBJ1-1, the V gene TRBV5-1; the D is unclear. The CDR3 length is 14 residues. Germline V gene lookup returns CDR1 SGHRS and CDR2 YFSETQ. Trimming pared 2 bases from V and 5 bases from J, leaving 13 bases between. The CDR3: CASSFGSANTEAFF. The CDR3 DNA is TGCGCCAGCAGCTTTGGGTCGGCGAATACTGAAGCTTTCTTT.

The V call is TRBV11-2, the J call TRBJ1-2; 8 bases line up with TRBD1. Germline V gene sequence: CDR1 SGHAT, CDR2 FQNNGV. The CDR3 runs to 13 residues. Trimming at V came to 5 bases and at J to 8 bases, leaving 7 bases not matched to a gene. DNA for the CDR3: TGTGCCAGCAGCGTCGGACAGGGACGCGGCTACACCTTC. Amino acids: CASSVGQGRGYTF. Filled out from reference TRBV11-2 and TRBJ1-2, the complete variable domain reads EAGVAQSPRYKIIEKRQSVAFWCNPISGHATLYWYQQILGQGPKLLIQFQNNGVVDDSQLPKDRFSAERLKGVDSTLKIQPAKLEDSAVYLCASSVGQGRGYTFGSGTRLTVV.

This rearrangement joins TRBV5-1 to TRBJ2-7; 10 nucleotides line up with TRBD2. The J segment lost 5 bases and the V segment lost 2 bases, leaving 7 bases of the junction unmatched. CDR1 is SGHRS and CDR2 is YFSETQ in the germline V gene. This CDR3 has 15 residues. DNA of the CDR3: TGCGCCAGCAGCTTAGGAGCGGGAGGGCCCAACGAGCAGTACTTC. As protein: CASSLGAGGPNEQYF.

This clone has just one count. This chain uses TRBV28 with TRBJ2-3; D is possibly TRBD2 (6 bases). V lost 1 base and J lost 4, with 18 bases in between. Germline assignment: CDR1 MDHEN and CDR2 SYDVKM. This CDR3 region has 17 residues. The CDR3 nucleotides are TGTGCCAGCAGTTTATTGGGATTGGGAGCGGGTCCAGATACGCAGTATTTT. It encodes CASSLLGLGAGPDTQYF.

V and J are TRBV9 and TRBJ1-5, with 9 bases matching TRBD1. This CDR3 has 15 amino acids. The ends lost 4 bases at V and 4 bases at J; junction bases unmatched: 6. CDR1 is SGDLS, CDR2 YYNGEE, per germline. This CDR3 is CASSSSGQGNQPQHF. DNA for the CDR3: TGTGCCAGCAGCTCCTCCGGACAGGGGAATCAGCCCCAGCATTTT.

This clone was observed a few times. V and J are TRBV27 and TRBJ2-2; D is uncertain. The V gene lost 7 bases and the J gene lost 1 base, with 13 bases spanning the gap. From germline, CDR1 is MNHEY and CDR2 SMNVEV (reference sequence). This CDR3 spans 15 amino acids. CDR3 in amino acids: CASNSMGGNTGELFF. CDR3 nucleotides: TGTGCCAGCAACTCGATGGGTGGGAACACCGGGGAGCTGTTTTTT.

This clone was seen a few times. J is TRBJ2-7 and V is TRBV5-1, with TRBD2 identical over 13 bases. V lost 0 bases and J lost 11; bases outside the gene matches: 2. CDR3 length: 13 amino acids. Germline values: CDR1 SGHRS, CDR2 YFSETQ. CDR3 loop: CASSLGTSGREYF. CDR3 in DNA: TGCGCCAGCAGCTTGGGGACTAGCGGGAGAGAGTACTTC. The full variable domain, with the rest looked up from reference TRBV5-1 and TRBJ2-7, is KAGVTQTPRYLIKTRGQQVTLSCSPISGHRSVSWYQQTPGQGLQFLFEYFSETQRNKGNFPGRFSGRQFSNSRSEMNVSTLELGDSALYLCASSLGTSGREYFGPGTRLTVT.

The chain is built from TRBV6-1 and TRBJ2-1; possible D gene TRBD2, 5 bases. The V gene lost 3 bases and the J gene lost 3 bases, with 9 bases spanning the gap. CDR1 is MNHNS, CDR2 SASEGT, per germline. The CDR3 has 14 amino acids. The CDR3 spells CASSERGNYNEQFF. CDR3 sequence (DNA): TGTGCCAGCAGTGAGAGAGGGAACTACAATGAGCAGTTCTTC.

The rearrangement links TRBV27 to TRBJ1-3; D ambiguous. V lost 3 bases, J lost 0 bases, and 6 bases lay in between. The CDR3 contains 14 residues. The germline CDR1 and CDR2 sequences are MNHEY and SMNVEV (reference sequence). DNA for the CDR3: TGTGCCAGCAGTTTGCAGTTCTCTGGAAACACCATATATTTT. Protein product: CASSLQFSGNTIYF.

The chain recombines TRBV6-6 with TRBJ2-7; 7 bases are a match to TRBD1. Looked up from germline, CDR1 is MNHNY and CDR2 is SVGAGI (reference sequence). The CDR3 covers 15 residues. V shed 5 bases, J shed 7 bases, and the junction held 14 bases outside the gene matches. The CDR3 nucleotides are TGTGCCAGCAGTCCGGATACTGGCAGGGGGATGGAGCAGTACTTC. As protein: CASSPDTGRGMEQYF.

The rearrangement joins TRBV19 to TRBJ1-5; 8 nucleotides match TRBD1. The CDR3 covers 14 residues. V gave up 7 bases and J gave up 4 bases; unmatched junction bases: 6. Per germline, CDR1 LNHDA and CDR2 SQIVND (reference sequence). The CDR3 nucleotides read TGTGCCAGTACCGACAGGGGTGGTAATCAGCCCCAGCATTTT. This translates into CASTDRGGNQPQHF. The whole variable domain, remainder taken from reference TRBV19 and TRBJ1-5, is DGGITQSPKYLFRKEGQNVTLSCEQNLNHDAMYWYRQDPGQGLRLIYYSQIVNDFQKGDIAEGYSVSREKKESFPLTVTSAQKNPTAFYLCASTDRGGNQPQHFGDGTRLSIL.

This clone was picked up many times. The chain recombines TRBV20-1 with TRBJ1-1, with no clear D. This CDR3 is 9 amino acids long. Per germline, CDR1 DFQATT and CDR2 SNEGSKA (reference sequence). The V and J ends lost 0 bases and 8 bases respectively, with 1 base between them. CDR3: CSAREEAFF. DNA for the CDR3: TGCAGTGCTAGAGAGGAAGCTTTCTTT.